This T cell receptor beta chain came from a study of lymphopenia after photon versus proton radiotherapy. Overall study results and limits: Photon-treated patients lost naive T cells and TCR diversity; proton-treated stayed stable. Post-nadir diversity loss with photons came from oligoclonal expansion, particularly CD8+ Temra cells.

Details on this clone: Its antigen is currently unknown.

CDR1 MNHEY and CDR2 SVGAGI come from the germline V gene. V was pared by 8 bases and J by 0 bases, with 10 bases between. CDR3 length equals 13 residues. The protocol was immunoSEQ multiplex PCR, while the TCRdb copy is restricted to in-frame clones and leaves out a portion. The table includes some 26,000 clones, 83% detected once. Sequencing used peripheral blood, obtained from a patient treated with photon-based radiotherapy. The rearrangement uses TRBV6-5 and TRBJ1-2; D call uncertain. This receptor was taken from a woman aged 45-59 years with pancreatic cancer. The CDR3 is CASRQASNYGYTF. The CDR3 DNA reads as TGTGCCAGCCGGCAGGCATCTAACTATGGCTACACCTTC.